This T cell receptor (beta chain) appears in the sequencing data of a study of T cell responses to AZD1222 COVID-19 vaccine (dated by TCRdb to 2020 to 2023). Concerning the study at large: A total of 233 trial participants underwent TCR sequencing, of whom approximately 200 had received two doses of AZD1222 and about 26 had received two doses of the MenACWY control vaccine. Trial participants were enrolled into age subgroups of 18-55, 56-69 and 70-plus years, which contained about 150, 28 and 57 TCR-sequenced participants, respectively.

What this sample's time point label stands for: about 28 days (+/-7) after the second vaccine dose. AZD1222 recipients whose second dose came at about 4 weeks and those whose second dose came at about 12 weeks were combined into one group, since spike-specific TCR depth and breadth did not differ between the two schedules. The vaccinee samples were drawn from two UK trials, COV001 and COV002, one of which was a single-blind randomized controlled phase 2/3 trial testing AZD1222 (ChAdOx1 nCoV-19) in healthy adults. For TCRbeta chain sequencing, PBMC samples were collected from trial participants at day 0 and at day 28 after the second dose. Paper-wide results and their limitations: After two AZD1222 doses, both the breadth and the depth of spike-specific TCRs were significantly higher than at day 0 and than in MenACWY recipients. The vaccine-associated CD4 TCRs covered the entire spike protein, and the dominant responses fell in regions 160-218 and 743-854. Participants were mostly white British and included more females than males, and it was suggested by the authors that clonal diversity may have been underestimated. Reportedly, almost half of the unique spike-specific TCRs recognized epitopes lying outside the regions that are mutated in the B.1.351 and B.1.1.7 variants. Conclusions about previously exposed vaccinees were limited because only six or seven AZD1222 recipients were SARS-CoV-2 seropositive at baseline. Because no samples from the day 14 peak response were available, repertoires could be characterized only after the peak T cell response. The 56-69-year group was small, and its depth increase did not reach significance, likely because of low power.

With regard to this clone: No antigen is known for it. Per-base quality was not reported, and no clone a single base away is much larger than it.

The CDR3 regions of human TCRbeta chains were subjected to immunosequencing. As for how the authors treated the data: Repertoire TCRs were matched against a reference library of SARS-CoV-2-specific TCRs generated with the MIRA antigen-specificity platform. Breadth was defined as the fraction of unique TCRs that were SARS-CoV-2-associated, and depth was defined as the fraction of total T cells that were SARS-CoV-2-associated. Using the MIRA data, each spike-specific TCR was assigned both to the spike region to which the TCR was reactive and to a CD4 or CD8 class. Log10-transformed breadth and depth values were compared by one-way ANOVA with Sidak's multiple comparisons tests. Sourced from immuneACCESS, this table was stored by TCRdb with only in-frame sequences that have V and J called. A share of the clones is absent; for the studies checked, an unresolved V gene accounts for under half, and the remainder has no known explanation. Clone size and V and J calls were adopted from that table, with D and trimming inferred from the DNA. Recorded for this sample are about 180,000 clones; roughly 94% of them occurred a single time. Roughly 1.7% of the sample rests with the top ten.

From the cysteine up to the phenylalanine, the CDR3 has a length of 15 residues. Here the CDR3 DNA is all that survives: 45 bases in frame from base 1. CDR1 and CDR2 were assigned from the germline V gene as MNHEY and SVGAGI. Relative to germline, V is missing 6 bases and J is missing 0 bases, with 5 bases of the junction outside any gene match. This sequence originates from an adult who received the AZD1222 COVID-19 vaccine. Sequenced material: peripheral blood, taken 28 days after the second AZD1222 dose. This receptor chain uses TRBV6-5 and TRBJ1-5, with TRBD1 matching 7 junction bases. The DNA sequence reads TGTGCCAGCAGCTCACGACAGGGTAGCAATCAGCCCCAGCATTTT. The translation is CASSSRQGSNQPQHF.